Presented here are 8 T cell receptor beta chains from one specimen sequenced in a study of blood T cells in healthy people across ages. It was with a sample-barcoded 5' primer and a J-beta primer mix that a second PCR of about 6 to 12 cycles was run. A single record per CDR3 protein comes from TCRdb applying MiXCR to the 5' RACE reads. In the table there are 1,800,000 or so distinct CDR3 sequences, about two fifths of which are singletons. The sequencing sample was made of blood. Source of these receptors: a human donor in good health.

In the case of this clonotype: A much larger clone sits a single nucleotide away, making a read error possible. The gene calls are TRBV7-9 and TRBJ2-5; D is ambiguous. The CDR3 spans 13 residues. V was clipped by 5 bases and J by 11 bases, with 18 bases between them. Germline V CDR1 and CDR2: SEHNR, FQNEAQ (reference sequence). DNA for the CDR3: TGTGCCAGCAGCCCTTCGGAATCCTACAAGCAGTACTTC. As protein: CASSPSESYKQYF.

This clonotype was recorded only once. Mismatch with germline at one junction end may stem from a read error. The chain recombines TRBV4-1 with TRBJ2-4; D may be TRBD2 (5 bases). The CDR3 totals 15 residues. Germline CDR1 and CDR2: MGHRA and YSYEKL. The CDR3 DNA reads TGCGCCAGCAACCAAGGGCCGGGGGCCAAAAACATTCAGTACTTC. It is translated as CASNQGPGAKNIQYF.

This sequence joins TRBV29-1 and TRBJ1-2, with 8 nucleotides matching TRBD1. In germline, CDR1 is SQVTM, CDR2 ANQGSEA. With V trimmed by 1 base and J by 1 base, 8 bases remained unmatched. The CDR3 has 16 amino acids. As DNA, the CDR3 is TGCAGCGTTGAAGGGGGGACAGGCTATATTAACTATGGCTACACCTTC. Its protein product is CSVEGGTGYINYGYTF.

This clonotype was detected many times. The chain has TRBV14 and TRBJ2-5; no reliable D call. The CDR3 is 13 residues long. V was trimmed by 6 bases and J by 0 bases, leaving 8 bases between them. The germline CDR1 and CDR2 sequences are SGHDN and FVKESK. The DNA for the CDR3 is TGTGCCAGCAGTTTAACATACCAAGAGACCCAGTACTTC. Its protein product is CASSLTYQETQYF.

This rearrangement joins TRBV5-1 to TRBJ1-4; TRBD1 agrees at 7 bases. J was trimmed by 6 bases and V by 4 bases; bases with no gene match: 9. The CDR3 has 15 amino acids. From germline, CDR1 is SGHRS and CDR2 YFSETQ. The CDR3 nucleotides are TGCGCCAGCAGCCTGGTGTCCAGGGGGGATGAAAAACTGTTTTTT. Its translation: CASSLVSRGDEKLFF.

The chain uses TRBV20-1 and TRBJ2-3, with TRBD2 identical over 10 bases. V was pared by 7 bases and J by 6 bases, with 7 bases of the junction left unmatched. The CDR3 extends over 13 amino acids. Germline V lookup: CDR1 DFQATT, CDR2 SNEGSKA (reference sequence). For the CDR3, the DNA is TGCAGTGGTGGGCGACTAGCGGGCGATACGCAGTATTTT. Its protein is CSGGRLAGDTQYF.

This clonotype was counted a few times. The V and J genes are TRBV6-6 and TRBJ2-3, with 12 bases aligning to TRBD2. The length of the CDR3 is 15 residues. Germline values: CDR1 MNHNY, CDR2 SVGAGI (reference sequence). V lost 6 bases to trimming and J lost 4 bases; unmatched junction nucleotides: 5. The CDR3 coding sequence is TGTGCCAGCAGGACTAGCGGGGGTGCTGCAGATACGCAGTATTTT. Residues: CASRTSGGAADTQYF.

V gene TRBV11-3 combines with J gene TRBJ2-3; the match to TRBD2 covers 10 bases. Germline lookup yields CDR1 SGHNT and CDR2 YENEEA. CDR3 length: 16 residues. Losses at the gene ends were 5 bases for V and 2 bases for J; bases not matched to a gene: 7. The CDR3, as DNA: TGTGCCAGCAGCAGCAGCGGGGGGGCCTACACAGATACGCAGTATTTT. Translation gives CASSSSGGAYTDTQYF. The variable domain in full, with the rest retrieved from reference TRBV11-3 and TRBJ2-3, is EAGVVQSPRYKIIEKKQPVAFWCNPISGHNTLYWYLQNLGQGPELLIRYENEEAVDDSQLPKDRFSAERLKGVDSTLKIQPAELGDSAVYLCASSSSGGAYTDTQYFGPGTRLTVL.